This is a list of T cell receptor beta chains from one sample in a study of blood T cell repertoires in COVID-19. The data were produced by immunoSEQ multiplex PCR, yet TCRdb's version contains in-frame clones alone and is incomplete. The table includes 340,000 or so clones, around 82% detected once. Specimen: peripheral blood. Receptor source: a man younger than 40 with active or convalescent COVID-19. The CDR3 runs from the conserved cysteine through the conserved F or W. D genes are given only for firm matches. Part of the rows lack a size; the others show once, few, many or a class for expanded clones.

TRBJ2-5	TRBV11-3	.	.	TGTGCCAGCAGCTCCCGGGGTTTCCTGGAGACCCAGTACTTC	CASSSRGFLETQYF
TRBJ1-5	TRBV27	.	once	TGTGCCAGCAGTTCGAGGGGGAGTGGGCCCCAGCATTTT	CASSSRGSGPQHF
TRBJ2-3	TRBV5-1	TRBD2	.	TGCGCCAGCAGTAGCGGGGCCACAGATACGCAGTATTTT	CASSSGATDTQYF
TRBJ1-5	TRBV4-1	TRBD1	few	TGCGCCAGCAGCCAAGATGACAGGGGCAATCAGCCCCAGCATTTT	CASSQDDRGNQPQHF
TRBJ2-1	TRBV29-1	.	.	TGCAGCGTTGTAAGGAGGGGCCCTTACAATGAGCAGTTCTTC	CSVVRRGPYNEQFF
TRBJ1-1	TRBV24-1	TRBD1	few	TGTGCCATCTCACAGGGGGCAGGAGAAGCTTTCTTT	CAISQGAGEAFF
TRBJ1-2	TRBV5-1	.	.	TGCGCCAGCAGCTCACTTGCTTCCTATGGCTACACCTTC	CASSSLASYGYTF
TRBJ2-1	TRBV5-1	.	.	TGCGCCAGCAGCTCGGGACTTAATTACAATGAGCAGTTCTTC	CASSSGLNYNEQFF
TRBJ1-1	TRBV29-1	.	.	TGCAGCGTCCCAGTCCCGCACACTGAAGCTTTCTTT	CSVPVPHTEAFF
TRBJ2-5	TRBV2	TRBD1	.	TGTGCCAGCAGCCCGCAGGGGGCAAGGGAGACCCAGTACTTC	CASSPQGARETQYF
TRBJ1-5	TRBV19	.	.	TGTGCCAGTAGTACCCAGAGGGCGGGAGGGCAGCCCCAGCATTTT	CASSTQRAGGQPQHF
TRBJ1-5	TRBV4-2	.	.	TGTGCCAGCAGCCAGGCGGGATACAGCAATCAGCCCCAGCATTTT	CASSQAGYSNQPQHF
TRBJ1-1	TRBV24-1	.	.	TGTGCCACCAGCGGAGTATCTGAAGCTTTCTTT	CATSGVSEAFF
TRBJ2-3	TRBV7-8	TRBD2	.	TGTGCCAGCAGCTTATTGGGCGGGGGGGCAGATACGCAGTATTTT	CASSLLGGGADTQYF
TRBJ2-4	TRBV2	.	.	TGTGCCAGCAGTGACCCAGGGTCTATTCAGTACTTC	CASSDPGSIQYF
TRBJ1-3	TRBV12-3/TRBV12-4	.	few	TGTGCCAGCAGTTTCCAGTACACCATATATTTT	CASSFQYTIYF
TRBJ2-7	TRBV29-1	.	.	TGCAGCGTTGAAGGTGACAGCAACTACGAGCAGTACTTC	CSVEGDSNYEQYF
TRBJ2-7	TRBV6-2/TRBV6-3	.	.	TGTGCCAGCAGTTACACTACCGACCCGTACTACGAGCAGTACTTC	CASSYTTDPYYEQYF
TRBJ2-7	TRBV5-6	TRBD2	.	TGTGCCAGCAGCTTGGAACTAGCGGAGGACGAGCAGTACTTC	CASSLELAEDEQYF
TRBJ2-2	TRBV11-1	TRBD1	.	TGTGCCAGCAGCTTAGATACAGGGGGCAGGACCGGGGAGCTGTTTTTT	CASSLDTGGRTGELFF
TRBJ2-1	TRBV7-8	TRBD1	.	TGTGCCAGCAGTTTGGACAGGGCCAATGAGCAGTTCTTC	CASSLDRANEQFF
TRBJ2-1	TRBV2	.	.	TGTGCCAGCAGTGAGTGGGGGGGCGAGGATGAGCAGTTCTTC	CASSEWGGEDEQFF
TRBJ1-2	TRBV6-1	.	.	TGTGCCAGCAGTGAGGATTACAGGGAAAGCTATGGCTACACCTTC	CASSEDYRESYGYTF
TRBJ2-7	TRBV11-3	.	few	TGTGCCAGCAGCGCGGGACAGTCCTACGAGCAGTACTTC	CASSAGQSYEQYF
TRBJ2-3	TRBV6-5	.	.	TGTGCCAGCAGTTATGGCCCGGGGGGCGAGACAGATACGCAGTATTTT	CASSYGPGGETDTQYF
TRBJ2-2	TRBV11-2	.	.	TGTGCCAGCAGCCTCCGACAGAAGCCCGGAGGGGAGCTGTTTTTT	CASSLRQKPGGELFF
TRBJ1-2	TRBV24-1	TRBD1	.	TGTGCCACCAGTGATTTGAGGGACAGGGTTCGCTATGGCTACACCTTC	CATSDLRDRVRYGYTF
TRBJ1-1	TRBV2	TRBD1	.	TGTGCCAGCAGTGAGGACAGGGCGGACACTGAAGCTTTCTTT	CASSEDRADTEAFF
TRBJ1-4	TRBV12-5	.	many	TGTGCTAGTGGAGGATTAAGGGGTGAAAAACTGTTTTTT	CASGGLRGEKLFF
TRBJ2-3	TRBV11-2	.	.	TGTGCCAGCAGCTTAGATCTGGGGAGGGATACGCAGTATTTT	CASSLDLGRDTQYF
TRBJ1-2	TRBV6-6	TRBD1	few	TGTGCCAGCACCCCGGACAGGGGGCCTGGCTACACCTTC	CASTPDRGPGYTF
TRBJ2-3	TRBV7-9	.	.	TGTGCCAGCGGTACCCCACAGGGAGTAACAGATACGCAGTATTTT	CASGTPQGVTDTQYF
TRBJ1-2	TRBV18	.	.	TGTGCCAGCTCCCCCGGTGGTGTCTCAAACTACACCTTC	CASSPGGVSNYTF
TRBJ2-5	TRBV27	.	.	TGTGCCAGCACCCACCGCGGCGGGGATCCTCCCGAGACCCAGTACTTC	CASTHRGGDPPETQYF
TRBJ2-5	TRBV19	.	.	TGTGCCAGTAGTCCGGGGGGCGGGGGAGAGACCCAGTACTTC	CASSPGGGGETQYF
TRBJ2-3	TRBV15	TRBD2	.	TGTGCCACCAGCAGAGATCGGGAGGGGGGCACAGATACGCAGTATTTT	CATSRDREGGTDTQYF
TRBJ1-5	TRBV18	.	.	TGTGCCAGCTCACCACCGGAAGCGAATCAGCCCCAGCATTTT	CASSPPEANQPQHF
TRBJ2-1	TRBV15	.	.	TGTGCCACCAGCAGGGCCCAGACGGGAGCTTACAATGAGCAGTTCTTC	CATSRAQTGAYNEQFF
TRBJ2-2	TRBV4-3	TRBD2	.	TGCGCCAGCAGCCAAGGACTAGCAGCGGAGAACACCGGGGAGCTGTTTTTT	CASSQGLAAENTGELFF
TRBJ1-2	TRBV27	.	.	TGTCCCCCGGGAGGGGAGGGCTACACCTTC	CPPGGEGYTF
TRBJ1-2	TRBV28	.	.	TGTGCCAGCAGTTTAAACAGCGGCGGTGGCTACACCTTC	CASSLNSGGGYTF
TRBJ2-1	TRBV19	.	few	TGTGCCAGTAGTATAGGGCAGGGGGGACACAATGAGCAGTTCTTC	CASSIGQGGHNEQFF
TRBJ2-7	TRBV19	TRBD1	.	TGTGCCAGTAGTACAGGGGGCAGCGAGCAGTACTTC	CASSTGGSEQYF
TRBJ1-5	TRBV7-3	.	.	TGTGCCAGATGGAGCTGCAATCAGCCCCAGCATTTT	CARWSCNQPQHF
TRBJ2-2	TRBV5-1	TRBD2	once	TGCGCCAGCAGCTTTACCGGACTAGCGGGAGGGCCGAACACCGGGGAGCTGTTTTTT	CASSFTGLAGGPNTGELFF
TRBJ2-1	TRBV6-5	TRBD2	few	TGTGCCAGCAGCCGACTAGCGGGGCTTGGTGAGCAGTTCTTC	CASSRLAGLGEQFF
TRBJ1-2	TRBV18	.	once	TGTGCCAGCTCACGTGCACGGGGTGACTATGGCTACACCTTC	CASSRARGDYGYTF
TRBJ1-2	TRBV6-5	TRBD1	.	TGTGCCAGCAGTTACGGGCAGGGGGCCGTCTATGGCTACACCTTC	CASSYGQGAVYGYTF
TRBJ2-7	TRBV11-2	.	.	TGTGCCAGCAGCTTAGCCGGTCAGGACTTCTACGAGCAGTACTTC	CASSLAGQDFYEQYF